Listed here are 9 T cell receptor beta chains from one sample, sequenced in a study of blood T cell repertoires in COVID-19. The method was immunoSEQ multiplex PCR; TCRdb's version includes in-frame clones alone and lacks a portion of them. The sample carries about 91,000 clones, 88% recorded once. Sequenced: peripheral blood. Source of these receptors: a woman older than 75 with active COVID-19.

J is TRBJ2-1 and V is TRBV5-1; 14 bases fit TRBD2. Losses at the gene ends were 4 bases for V and 8 bases for J; bases not matched to a gene: 8. The CDR3 has 16 amino acids. Germline CDR1 reads SGHRS; CDR2 reads YFSETQ. CDR3 amino acids: CASSTGTSGGLDEQFF. CDR3 in DNA: TGCGCCAGCAGCACGGGGACTAGCGGGGGCTTGGATGAGCAGTTCTTC. Drawing the rest from reference TRBV5-1 and TRBJ2-1, the complete variable domain is KAGVTQTPRYLIKTRGQQVTLSCSPISGHRSVSWYQQTPGQGLQFLFEYFSETQRNKGNFPGRFSGRQFSNSRSEMNVSTLELGDSALYLCASSTGTSGGLDEQFFGPGTRLTVL.

This chain uses TRBV9 with TRBJ2-1; D gene ambiguous. The CDR3 spans 15 residues. Germline CDR1 reads SGDLS; CDR2 reads YYNGEE. V lost 4 bases and J lost 0, with 11 bases in between. The CDR3 DNA is TGTGCCAGCAGCTTAGAGGCGGTCTCCTACAATGAGCAGTTCTTC. It specifies CASSLEAVSYNEQFF.

This sequence joins TRBV6-5 and TRBJ1-1; 9 nucleotides line up with TRBD1. J was trimmed by 3 bases and V by 3 bases; bases with no gene match: 5. CDR3 size: 15 residues. Germline V lookup: CDR1 MNHEY, CDR2 SVGAGI. For the CDR3, the DNA is TGTGCCAGCAGTTATTCTACAGGGGGCGACACTGAAGCTTTCTTT. Translating it yields CASSYSTGGDTEAFF.

The chain has TRBV5-1 and TRBJ1-4; 10 bases map to TRBD1. Germline V lookup: CDR1 SGHRS, CDR2 YFSETQ. The CDR3 loop spans 17 amino acids. V was clipped by 5 bases and J by 1 base; unmatched bases: 8. This chain's CDR3 is CASRPTGGAGTNEKLFF. For the CDR3, the DNA is TGCGCCAGCAGACCGACAGGGGGCGCGGGAACTAATGAAAAACTGTTTTTT.

The V and J genes are TRBV7-2 and TRBJ1-2, with D tentatively TRBD1 (6 bases). Germline loops: CDR1 SGHTA, CDR2 FQGNSA. Trimming left V 1 base short and J 8 bases short, with 11 bases between. This CDR3 is 13 amino acids long. The CDR3 reads CASSLGLGAGYTF. CDR3 bases: TGTGCCAGCAGCTTAGGTTTGGGGGCCGGCTACACCTTC.

The J gene is TRBJ1-1, the V gene TRBV5-4; a possible D gene is TRBD1 (5 bases). The CDR3 loop spans 15 amino acids. Trimming left V 4 bases short and J 4 bases short, with 17 bases between. Germline V gene lookup returns CDR1 SGHNT and CDR2 YYREEE (reference sequence). The CDR3 region is CASSLPGRGGTEAFF. The CDR3 region has the DNA TGTGCCAGCAGCCTACCGGGACGGGGGGGCACTGAAGCTTTCTTT.

This clone was detected only once. This chain connects TRBV29-1 to TRBJ2-1; the match to TRBD2 covers 9 bases. The CDR3 consists of 13 residues. J lost 4 bases, V lost 3 bases, and 1 base had no gene match. CDR1 and CDR2 (germline): SQVTM, ANQGSEA. The CDR3 bases are TGCAGCGTTGACACTAGCGGGTACAATGAGCAGTTCTTC. It yields the protein CSVDTSGYNEQFF.

The CDR3 loop reads CASSPRQAVEAFF. DNA of the CDR3: TGTGCCAGCTCACCAAGGCAGGCTGTTGAAGCTTTCTTT. The chain employs TRBV18 and TRBJ1-1, with D hard to call. Germline-derived CDR1 and CDR2 are KGHSH and LQKENI. Trimming pared 2 bases from V and 7 bases from J, leaving 11 bases between. The CDR3 has 13 amino acids.

This rearrangement joins TRBV4-1 to TRBJ1-3; a weak D match, TRBD1 (5 bases). V was cut by 0 bases and J by 8 bases, with 8 bases left in between. There are 13 residues in the CDR3. The germline gives CDR1 MGHRA, CDR2 YSYEKL. The CDR3 reads CASSQDQGYTIYF. In DNA, the CDR3 is TGCGCCAGCAGCCAAGATCAGGGATACACCATATATTTT.